This TCR beta chain was sequenced for a study of post-analysis software for immune sequencing data. Notes on the study in general: The five TRBV segments detected at higher frequency in patients than in controls included TRBV5-6, TRBV5-1 and TRBV20-1.

As to this clonotype: Its antigen remains unidentified. At one end the junction does not follow the germline gene, possibly because of a read error.

This CDR3 is 14 amino acids long. Unique molecular identifiers were built into the TCR beta cDNA libraries. Via MiXCR, TCRdb re-called the PCR reads, giving one row per CDR3 protein. The sample comprises around 400,000 distinct CDR3 sequences, roughly 30% of which are singletons, and around an eighth rests with the top ten. This chain links TRBV12-3 or TRBV12-4 with TRBJ2-3, with 8 bases matching TRBD2. Source material: blood. The TCR was taken from a girl aged 5-17 years with multiple sclerosis. The CDR3 sequence: CASTLAALTDAQYF. DNA of the CDR3: TGTGCCAGCACACTAGCGGCTCTTACAGATGCGCAGTATTTT.